A single sample is the source of the 27 T cell receptor beta chains below, sequenced in a study of T cells after yellow fever vaccination (dated by TCRdb to between 2018 and 2021). The treatment or condition label on this specimen signifies: live attenuated yellow fever vaccine strain. The protocol used for the library was 5' RACE. The sequencer listed for this sample is Illumina HiSeq 2500. TCRdb trimmed the raw reads at Q25, called clones with MiXCR and kept productive beta chains. Rows merge per CDR3 protein into single entries with the most common DNA and genes. The sample has tens of thousands of distinct CDR3 sequences on record, 3% to 4% of them singletons. The ten most abundant clones make up more than 0.75% of the sample. This specimen was PBMCs, either bulk or a sorted T-cell subset (CD4+, CD8+, memory, or dextramer-sorted; not recorded which), taken roughly 46 days after the first yellow fever vaccination. The receptor source for this set is a young man who received the YFV17D yellow fever vaccine.

By frequency in the sample, this clonotype is medium-sized. The J gene is TRBJ2-4, the V gene TRBV6-5, with TRBD1 matching 8 bases. The ends lost 7 bases at V and 9 bases at J; junction bases unmatched: 11. Germline V gene data show CDR1 as MNHEY and CDR2 as SVGAGI. The CDR3 has 14 amino acids. The CDR3 is CASTAPGQASIQYF. CDR3 nucleotide sequence: TGTGCCAGCACCGCCCCGGGACAGGCGAGCATTCAGTACTTC.

The rearrangement uses TRBV19 and TRBJ2-1; no firm D call. Germline values: CDR1 LNHDA, CDR2 SQIVND (reference sequence). CDR3 length: 10 amino acids. V lost 8 bases, J lost 4 bases, and 3 bases lay in between. The DNA for the CDR3 is TGTGCCAGTGGGTACAATGAGCAGTTCTTC. This sequence encodes CASGYNEQFF.

This clonotype was recorded many times. This chain uses TRBV5-1 with TRBJ2-1; D gene unclear. Germline V lookup: CDR1 SGHRS, CDR2 YFSETQ. This CDR3 has 15 amino acids. The germline V and J ends were trimmed by 3 bases and 0 bases, with 10 bases remaining between them. CDR3 sequence reads: CASSSGPNSYNEQFF. The CDR3 region has the DNA TGCGCCAGCAGCTCTGGACCGAACTCCTACAATGAGCAGTTCTTC.

This clonotype has at least ten counts. The chain recombines TRBV5-6 with TRBJ1-2; D might be TRBD1 (6 bases). V was trimmed by 2 bases and J by 3 bases, leaving 14 bases between them. The CDR3 totals 15 residues. Germline V gives CDR1 SGHDT, CDR2 YYEEEE. The CDR3, as DNA: TGTGCCAGCAGCTTAGGACAGACCGGGTACTATGGCTACACCTTC. Translating gives CASSLGQTGYYGYTF. The variable domain in full, with the rest retrieved from reference TRBV5-6 and TRBJ1-2, is DAGVTQSPTHLIKTRGQQVTLRCSPKSGHDTVSWYQQALGQGPQFIFQYYEEEERQRGNFPDRFSGHQFPNYSSELNVNALLLGDSALYLCASSLGQTGYYGYTFGSGTRLTVV.

This clonotype has at least ten counts. The chain couples TRBV12-3 or TRBV12-4 to TRBJ1-6; perhaps TRBD1 as D (5 bases). CDR3 length: 15 residues. The V gene lost 6 bases and the J gene lost 10 bases, with 19 bases spanning the gap. Here the CDR3 reads CASSLRDPRDSPLHF. CDR3 DNA sequence: TGTGCCAGCAGCCTTCGGGACCCTAGGGACTCACCCCTCCACTTT.

This clonotype is deemed medium-sized (0.01 to 0.1%). This chain connects TRBV29-1 to TRBJ2-5; possibly TRBD2 for D (6 bases). The CDR3 extends over 12 amino acids. CDR1 and CDR2 (germline): SQVTM, ANQGSEA. Trimming stripped 7 bases from V and 1 base from J, with 10 bases between. CDR3 in amino acids: CSGGGTQETQYF. The CDR3 coding sequence is TGCAGCGGTGGGGGGACCCAAGAGACCCAGTACTTC.

This clonotype was counted a few times. V gene TRBV7-2 combines with J gene TRBJ2-1; TRBD2 agrees at 13 bases. The V and J ends lost 4 bases and 5 bases, in that order; junction bases with no gene match: 2. Germline CDR1 and CDR2: SGHTA and FQGNSA. The CDR3 is 15 amino acids. The DNA of the CDR3 is TGTGCCAGCAGCTGGGGACTAGCGGGGAACAATGAGCAGTTCTTC. Protein product: CASSWGLAGNNEQFF.

This clonotype was seen many times. The V gene is TRBV27, the J gene TRBJ1-1, with TRBD1 as a possible D gene (5 bases). Trimming pared 6 bases from V and 11 bases from J, leaving 22 bases between. Germline loops: CDR1 MNHEY, CDR2 SMNVEV (reference sequence). This CDR3 comprises 14 residues. This CDR3 reads CASRSRQQASRAFF. The CDR3 coding sequence is TGTGCCAGCAGAAGTAGACAGCAGGCCTCCCGCGCTTTCTTT.

This clonotype was found many times. V is TRBV7-2 and J is TRBJ2-7; D possibly corresponds to TRBD2 (6 bases). Germline CDR1 and CDR2: SGHTA and FQGNSA. This CDR3 is built from 14 residues. The V end lost 4 bases, the J end lost 7 bases, and 17 bases lay between the germline ends. CDR3 in amino acids: CASSSGLVGGEQYF. Here the CDR3 DNA reads TGTGCCAGCAGCTCGGGACTGGTAGGCGGAGAGCAGTACTTC.

This clonotype was observed many times. The chain links TRBV21-1 to TRBJ1-4. TRBV21-1 is classified as a pseudogene. The CDR3 runs to 16 residues. CDR3 region: CASSKGNPATNEKLFF. The CDR3 nucleotides are TGTGCCAGCAGCAAAGGGAACCCAGCAACTAATGAAAAACTGTTTTTT.

By sample share, this clonotype is medium-sized. The CDR3 DNA sequence: TGTGCCAGCAGCTCTCCGGCGGGGGAGGGAGAGACCCAGTACTTC. Amino acid sequence: CASSSPAGEGETQYF. The chain uses TRBV12-3 or TRBV12-4 and TRBJ2-5; the match to TRBD2 covers 7 bases. With V trimmed by 6 bases and J by 4 bases, 11 bases remained unmatched. The CDR3 length is 15 residues.

In its sample, this clonotype was seen many times. The V call is TRBV7-9, the J call TRBJ2-1; TRBD2 matches 10 bases. Unmatched junction bases numbered 6, after V lost 3 bases and J lost 10 bases. From germline, CDR1 is SEHNR and CDR2 FQNEAQ (reference sequence). This CDR3 region has 14 residues. The CDR3, as DNA: TGTGCCAGCAGCTTTGGAACTAGCGGGGACGAGCAGTTCTTC. Translation gives CASSFGTSGDEQFF. Full variable domain (rest looked up from reference TRBV7-9 and TRBJ2-1): DTGVSQNPRHKITKRGQNVTFRCDPISEHNRLYWYRQTLGQGPEFLTYFQNEAQLEKSRLLSDRFSAERPKGSFSTLEIQRTEQGDSAMYLCASSFGTSGDEQFFGPGTRLTVL.

Many counts were recorded for this clonotype. The V call is TRBV9, the J call TRBJ2-1; a possible D gene is TRBD2 (7 bases). CDR1 and CDR2 (germline): SGDLS, YYNGEE. The CDR3 has 13 residues. Deletions cut 4 bases from V and 8 bases from J, with 13 bases between. The CDR3 region has the DNA TGTGCCAGCAGCTCAGAGGGGGGGTATGAGCAGTTCTTC. It codes for CASSSEGGYEQFF.

Many counts were recorded for this clonotype. The rearrangement uses TRBV4-2 and TRBJ2-2; a possible D gene is TRBD2 (5 bases). Germline CDR1 and CDR2: LGHNA and YNFKEQ. V was clipped by 3 bases and J by 4 bases, with 12 bases between them. This CDR3 has 15 residues. The CDR3 region is CASSHEERSTGELFF. The DNA of the CDR3 is TGTGCCAGCAGCCACGAAGAGCGGAGCACCGGGGAGCTGTTTTTT.

This clonotype was counted many times. The rearrangement uses TRBV20-1 and TRBJ2-3; D unclear. This CDR3 comprises 14 residues. CDR1 is DFQATT and CDR2 is SNEGSKA in the germline V gene (reference sequence). V was trimmed by 7 bases and J by 6 bases, leaving 20 bases between them. The CDR3 DNA reads TGCAGTGTTTCAACCGGGCCCCCGCTGGATACGCAGTATTTT. Amino acids: CSVSTGPPLDTQYF.

This clonotype has a count of ten or more. This rearrangement joins TRBV30 to TRBJ1-1; D remains unclear. The CDR3 spans 13 residues. V was clipped by 3 bases and J by 4 bases, with 12 bases between them. The germline gives CDR1 GTSNPN, CDR2 SVGIG (reference sequence). The CDR3, as DNA: TGTGCCTGGAGGACATTCGGTAGCACTGAAGCTTTCTTT. Protein: CAWRTFGSTEAFF.

This clonotype is medium-sized within its sample. The chain employs TRBV7-9 and TRBJ2-1; D perhaps matches TRBD1 (5 bases). CDR3 length: 14 residues. In germline, CDR1 is SEHNR, CDR2 FQNEAQ (reference sequence). V lost 5 bases and J lost 9, with 17 bases in between. CDR3 loop: CASSPRAGKGEQFF. In nucleotides, the CDR3 is TGTGCCAGCAGCCCAAGGGCAGGGAAGGGTGAGCAGTTCTTC.

There are many counts of this clonotype. The chain joins TRBV5-1 to TRBJ2-3; no definite D call. Germline values: CDR1 SGHRS, CDR2 YFSETQ. The V end was cut by 3 bases, the J end by 2 bases, with 10 bases between. The CDR3 length is 14 residues. CDR3 coding DNA: TGCGCCAGCAGCTCCGAGACCCTCACAGATACGCAGTATTTT. Residues: CASSSETLTDTQYF.

This clonotype occurred many times. The CDR3 loop is CASSLRSSGTDTQYF. For the CDR3, the DNA is TGTGCCAGCAGCCTTAGGTCTAGCGGCACAGATACGCAGTATTTT. The rearrangement uses TRBV11-3 and TRBJ2-3; D may be TRBD2 (6 bases). Germline values: CDR1 SGHNT, CDR2 YENEEA. The CDR3 is 15 residues long. V dropped 5 bases and J dropped 1 base, with 13 bases sitting between them.

This clonotype came up many times. This sequence joins TRBV29-1 and TRBJ1-5; D uncertain. CDR3 length equals 13 residues. The V end was cut by 4 bases, the J end by 4 bases, with 11 bases between. Germline V gene sequence: CDR1 SQVTM, CDR2 ANQGSEA. CDR3 coding DNA: TGCAGCGTTGCCCCGGACCGTAATCAGCCCCAGCATTTT. The encoded protein is CSVAPDRNQPQHF.

Many counts were recorded for this clonotype. One end of the junction does not line up with germline, which may come from a read error. This chain connects TRBV20-1 to TRBJ1-1; D gene uncertain. Germline V gene lookup returns CDR1 DFQATT and CDR2 SNEGSKA (reference sequence). The CDR3 has 12 residues. The DNA of the CDR3 is TGCAGTGTTAGAGGGAGAGCCACTGAAGCTTTCTTT. It translates to CSVRGRATEAFF.

This clonotype has ten or more counts. V is TRBV20-1 and J is TRBJ1-3, with 10 bases fitting TRBD1. V shed 7 bases and J 7 bases; nucleotides not matched to a gene: 7. Germline V gene lookup returns CDR1 DFQATT and CDR2 SNEGSKA (reference sequence). CDR3 length: 13 residues. The DNA of the CDR3 is TGCAGTGTCCCGGGACAGGGGTGGAACACCATATATTTT. Translating gives CSVPGQGWNTIYF.

This clonotype was counted ten times or more. J is TRBJ2-5 and V is TRBV3-1; D is unresolved. Trimming cost V 4 bases and J 0 bases, with 6 bases left between them. This CDR3 has 13 amino acids. Germline V CDR1 and CDR2: LGHDT, YNNKEL (reference sequence). This CDR3 reads CASSRRNQETQYF. The DNA for the CDR3 is TGTGCCAGCAGCCGCCGCAACCAAGAGACCCAGTACTTC.

This clonotype was seen many times. The chain uses TRBV7-9 and TRBJ2-5; 7 bases line up with TRBD2. Germline CDR1 and CDR2: SEHNR and FQNEAQ (reference sequence). V was clipped by 5 bases and J by 5 bases; unmatched bases: 8. CDR3 size: 14 residues. This CDR3 is CASSGRLAGETQYF. CDR3 in DNA: TGTGCCAGCAGCGGCCGACTAGCCGGGGAGACCCAGTACTTC.

This clonotype was counted only a few times. The V gene is TRBV7-3, the J gene TRBJ2-2, with TRBD2 as a possible D gene (6 bases). Germline CDR1 reads SGHTA; CDR2 reads FQGTGA. Trimming pared 5 bases from V and 3 bases from J, leaving 10 bases between. CDR3 size: 14 residues. CDR3 DNA sequence: TGTGCCAGCAGCCCCGGGAGCTACACCGGGGAGCTGTTTTTT. Translating gives CASSPGSYTGELFF.

There are many counts of this clonotype. The chain combines TRBV10-3 with TRBJ2-1; 7 bases map to TRBD1. This CDR3 is 18 amino acids long. V trimming: 5 bases; J trimming: 6 bases; junction bases outside the gene matches: 19. The germline gives CDR1 ENHRY, CDR2 SYGVKD. The CDR3 region is CAISTHFRGTAGPNEQFF. The DNA for the CDR3 is TGTGCCATCAGTACACATTTCCGTGGGACAGCAGGCCCCAATGAGCAGTTCTTC.

This clonotype showed up many times. The chain links TRBV7-9 to TRBJ1-2; no clear D gene. V was pared by 2 bases and J by 4 bases, with 20 bases between. The CDR3 length is 17 residues. Germline CDR1 is SEHNR and CDR2 is FQNEAQ (reference sequence). The CDR3 reads CASSLMTGVGGVYGYTF. The CDR3 nucleotides read TGTGCCAGCAGCTTAATGACCGGTGTAGGTGGGGTCTATGGCTACACCTTC.